This T cell receptor (beta chain) was captured by sequencing in a study of control samples from healthy donors and cancer patients. Produced via immunoSEQ multiplex PCR; TCRdb's table is partial and in-frame only. Among fewer than 200,000 clones listed, nearly 90% were seen once. The CDR3 has 13 residues. V gave up 1 base and J gave up 3 bases, with 6 bases separating them. Germline V gene sequence: CDR1 SGHNT, CDR2 YENEEA. Material for sequencing was blood. The receptor's source is a woman in her forties or fifties in good health. The chain links TRBV11-3 to TRBJ2-5; D not resolved. CDR3 residues: CASSLGNKETQYF. DNA for the CDR3: TGTGCCAGCAGCTTAGGGAATAAAGAGACCCAGTACTTC.